The 9 T cell receptor beta chains in this list originate from one sample, sequenced in a study of a mutant IDH1 vaccine in newly diagnosed glioma. These receptors are not linked to any known antigen. Profiled with immunoSEQ multiplex PCR; TCRdb holds only in-frame clones, not every one. The table has some 36,000 clones, roughly 80% seen once. The time point was: week 5, during vaccination. Doses consisted of 300 ug of mutant IDH1 20-mer peptide each, paired with topical imiquimod. Specimen: PBMCs, collected from a glioma patient whose treatment included an IDH1 peptide vaccine. These receptors originate from a middle-aged man with glioma.

This clone was seen only a few times. The chain links TRBV5-5 to TRBJ1-1; D perhaps matches TRBD1 (6 bases). Trimming removed 1 base from V and 4 bases from J, with 8 bases in between. The V gene's germline CDR1 is SGHKS and CDR2 YYEKEE (reference sequence). This CDR3 has 13 residues. The CDR3 protein is CASSLKGGTEAFF. DNA for the CDR3: TGTGCCAGCAGCTTGAAAGGGGGCACTGAAGCTTTCTTT.

V is TRBV4-1 and J is TRBJ2-5; perhaps TRBD1 as D (5 bases). There are 17 residues in the CDR3. Germline V gene data show CDR1 as MGHRA and CDR2 as YSYEKL. Trimming stripped 1 base from V and 1 base from J, with 16 bases between. The CDR3 region is CASSQVGKVGVQETQYF. The CDR3, as DNA: TGCGCCAGCAGCCAAGTAGGGAAAGTAGGGGTCCAAGAGACCCAGTACTTC.

This chain links TRBV30 with TRBJ1-5, with 7 bases identical to TRBD1. The CDR3 has 15 amino acids. Germline CDR1 reads GTSNPN; CDR2 reads SVGIG (reference sequence). J was trimmed by 0 bases and V by 2 bases; bases with no gene match: 4. The CDR3 reads CAWSPGQYSNQPQHF. CDR3 bases: TGTGCCTGGAGTCCGGGACAGTATAGCAATCAGCCCCAGCATTTT. Complete variable domain (other parts from reference TRBV30 and TRBJ1-5): SQTIHQWPATLVQPVGSPLSLECTVEGTSNPNLYWYRQAAGRGLQLLFYSVGIGQISSEVPQNLSASRPQDRQFILSSKKLLLSDSGFYLCAWSPGQYSNQPQHFGDGTRLSIL.

This chain joins TRBV18 and TRBJ2-3; TRBD2 aligns across 11 bases. V was clipped by 0 bases and J by 2 bases; unmatched bases: 13. The CDR3 has 20 amino acids. Germline CDR1 is KGHSH and CDR2 is LQKENI. CDR3 sequence (DNA): TGTGCCAGCTCACCACCTCGGCTAGCGGGAGGTCCGGAAAACACAGATACGCAGTATTTT. Encoded protein: CASSPPRLAGGPENTDTQYF.

The V call is TRBV30, the J call TRBJ2-5; D call uncertain. V lost 0 bases, J lost 2 bases, and 10 bases lay in between. Germline lookup yields CDR1 GTSNPN and CDR2 SVGIG (reference sequence). This CDR3 is 14 amino acids long. CDR3 loop: CAWSVWAVQETQYF. CDR3 in DNA: TGTGCCTGGAGTGTATGGGCAGTTCAAGAGACCCAGTACTTC.

The chain carries TRBV9 and TRBJ2-3; possible D gene TRBD2, 5 bases. Germline CDR1 reads SGDLS; CDR2 reads YYNGEE. CDR3 size: 16 residues. V lost 6 bases and J 11 bases, leaving 28 bases between the germline ends. The CDR3 protein is CASTPEGHPQQIQQYF. In nucleotides, the CDR3 is TGTGCCAGCACCCCAGAGGGTCACCCCCAACAGATACAGCAGTATTTT.

The chain combines TRBV13 with TRBJ2-1, with TRBD2 matching 10 bases. V dropped 2 bases and J dropped 3; count of bases not matched to a gene: 4. This CDR3 is built from 16 residues. Germline assignment: CDR1 PRHDT and CDR2 FYEKMQ (reference sequence). In nucleotides, the CDR3 is TGTGCCAGCAGCTTACCGGGACTAGCGAGCTACAATGAGCAGTTCTTC. Translating it yields CASSLPGLASYNEQFF.

This sequence joins TRBV11-3 and TRBJ2-3, with D perhaps being TRBD1 or TRBD2 (5 bases each). V shed 1 base and J shed 1 base, with 12 bases lying between them. The germline V gene encodes CDR1 SGHNT and CDR2 YENEEA. There are 16 residues in the CDR3. In nucleotides, the CDR3 is TGTGCCAGCAGCTTAGGGGGCCCCGGGGGCACAGATACGCAGTATTTT. Its translation: CASSLGGPGGTDTQYF.

The chain is built from TRBV7-2 and TRBJ2-3; D might be TRBD2 (5 bases). There are 15 residues in the CDR3. V lost 4 bases and J lost 5, with 16 bases in between. Looked up from germline, CDR1 is SGHTA and CDR2 is FQGNSA. CDR3 DNA sequence: TGTGCCAGCAGCTCACCTAGCCTAGGTTTAGATACGCAGTATTTT. This gives the protein CASSSPSLGLDTQYF.